The source of this TCR beta chain is a study of T cell repertoires in cytomegalovirus infection. Whole-study context: Public signatures in TCR beta pointed to CMV infection and matching HLA type.

TCRdb passed the reads through MiXCR, listing each CDR3 protein once. The sample has around 330,000 distinct CDR3 sequences; 15% to 20% are singletons. Whole-study results and caveats: CMV carriers having the relevant HLA were flagged by cumulative public TCR beta family frequency. The response measured ex vivo was dominated by TCR beta clonotypes (HLA-C-restricted and CMV-specific).

This clonotype came up many times. Antigen unknown. This CDR3 contains 17 residues. Germline CDR1 reads SEHNR; CDR2 reads FQNEAQ (reference sequence). After removal of 2 bases from V and 5 bases from J, the junction contained 7 bases not matched to a gene. The sequenced sample was PBMCs. This clonotype originated in a human donor in good health (CMV status not recorded). Some clones in this sample may be carry-over from other donors' samples. The chain couples TRBV7-9 to TRBJ2-3, with TRBD2 matching 13 bases. The CDR3 DNA reads as TGTGCCAGCAGCTTACTTGAAGGACTAGCGGGGGTAGATACGCAGTATTTT. The encoded protein is CASSLLEGLAGVDTQYF.